This entry features one T cell receptor beta chain sequence. Its cognate antigen is unknown. This record comes from a study of blood T cells in healthy people across ages. Study in general: For every two T cells, template switching captured about one barcoded beta molecule.

Peripheral blood from each donor was collected in a volume of roughly 9.2 milliliters. Primed by a sample-barcoded 5' primer and a J-beta primer mix, a second PCR proceeded for 7 to 11 cycles. Via MiXCR, TCRdb re-called the 5' RACE reads, giving one row per CDR3 protein. The data hold more than 650,000 distinct CDR3 sequences, with 53% observed a single time. The CDR3 is made up of 15 amino acids. CDR1 is SGHDN, CDR2 FVKESK, per germline. Germline trimming cut 2 bases from V and 9 bases from J; bases unmatched to any gene: 3. Study-wide points: Considered underestimates were the diversity estimates obtained from one million T cells.

This TCR was recovered from a man older than 75 in good health. The sample consisted of blood. This chain links TRBV14 with TRBJ1-6, with 11 bases fitting TRBD1. The CDR3 nucleotides are TGTGCCAGCAGCCAACGGACAGGGGGCAGTTCACCCCTCCACTTT. This codes for CASSQRTGGSSPLHF.